This entry concerns a single TCR beta chain. Its cognate antigen is unknown. The source of the sample is a study of chemoradiotherapy in HPV16-positive cancers. The CDR3 has 16 amino acids. Germline lookup yields CDR1 LNHNV and CDR2 YYDKDF (reference sequence). Between the trimmed V and J ends, which lost 4 bases and 0 bases, there was a span of 13 bases. This table comes from immunoSEQ multiplex PCR, and its TCRdb copy is limited to in-frame clones, with some not included. The table has about 68,000 clones, about nine tenths seen once. Broader study findings: HPV-responsive T-cell expansion during chemoradiotherapy was linked to improved recurrence-free survival in HPV16-positive patients.

The sequenced sample was blood, obtained from a patient who underwent chemoradiotherapy. The rearrangement uses TRBV15 and TRBJ1-3; D uncertain. The clonotype originates from a human donor with HPV-associated anogenital cancer. CDR3: CATSTSTLDSGNTIYF. CDR3 nucleotides: TGTGCCACCAGCACCTCGACTCTCGACTCTGGAAACACCATATATTTT.